Only a few counts were recorded for the clone carrying this TCR beta chain. Primed by a sample-barcoded 5' primer and a J-beta primer mix, a second PCR proceeded for about 6 to 11 cycles. TCRdb fed the 5' RACE reads into MiXCR, producing one record per CDR3 protein. This repertoire shows approximately 1,100,000 distinct CDR3 sequences, under 55% found once; its top ten account for 15% to 20%. This entry comes from a study of blood T cells in healthy people across ages. CDR1 is SQVTM, CDR2 ANQGSEA, per germline. V lost 7 bases to trimming and J lost 6 bases, with 13 bases between them. The CDR3 is made up of 12 amino acids.

Source material: blood. The TCR comes from a woman aged 55-70 years in good health. This rearrangement joins TRBV29-1 to TRBJ1-5; possible D gene TRBD1, 6 bases. CDR3 in DNA: TGCAGCGCTACAGGGTTTGGTCAGCCCCAGCATTTT. This gives the protein CSATGFGQPQHF.